The rows below give T cell receptor beta chains drawn from one sample of a study of Ad26.COV2.S vaccination and SARS-CoV-2 variants. The assay was immunoSEQ multiplex PCR, and TCRdb's table has in-frame clones only and misses some. The sample holds about 480,000 clones, around nine tenths seen once. The material was peripheral blood, obtained in a trial of Ad26.COV2.S vaccine versus placebo. The source of these receptors is a person between 18 and 60 years old who received the Ad26.COV2.S COVID-19 vaccine or a placebo. Both conserved end residues are part of each CDR3. A D gene is named only where the DNA matches it firmly. Clone size appears in some rows only: once, few, many, or a class for an expanded clone.

clone_size: -
d_call: TRBD2
j_call: TRBJ2-2
v_call: TRBV7-2
cdr3_length: 16
cdr3_nt: TGTGCCAGCAGCTTCCTTAGCGGGTTAGGATCCGGGGAGCTGTTTTTT
cdr3_aa: CASSFLSGLGSGELFF

clone_size: -
d_call: -
j_call: TRBJ1-2
v_call: TRBV28
cdr3_length: 16
cdr3_nt: TGTGCCAGCAGTATTGAAGCCCCAGGGGCGCGCTATGGCTACACCTTC
cdr3_aa: CASSIEAPGARYGYTF

clone_size: -
d_call: -
j_call: TRBJ1-2
v_call: TRBV19
cdr3_length: 16
cdr3_nt: TGTGCCAGTAGTCCGGGACGAAAAATACCTAACTATGGCTACACCTTC
cdr3_aa: CASSPGRKIPNYGYTF

clone_size: -
d_call: TRBD2
j_call: TRBJ2-7
v_call: TRBV4-2
cdr3_length: 15
cdr3_nt: TGTGCCAGCAGCCAGTCACTAGCGGGAGCGCTCGAGCAGTACTTC
cdr3_aa: CASSQSLAGALEQYF

clone_size: -
d_call: TRBD2
j_call: TRBJ2-4
v_call: TRBV28
cdr3_length: 18
cdr3_nt: TGTGCCAGCAGTTCCCTGACTAGCGGGAGACTAGCCAAAAACATTCAGTACTTC
cdr3_aa: CASSSLTSGRLAKNIQYF

clone_size: -
d_call: TRBD1
j_call: TRBJ2-1
v_call: TRBV3-1/TRBV3-2
cdr3_length: 14
cdr3_nt: TGTGCCAGCAGCCTCTGGACAGGGTCTAATGAGCAGTTCTTC
cdr3_aa: CASSLWTGSNEQFF

clone_size: few
d_call: -
j_call: TRBJ2-2
v_call: TRBV7-2
cdr3_length: 15
cdr3_nt: TGTGCCAGCAGCTCTTATTCTAAGAACACCGGGGAGCTGTTTTTT
cdr3_aa: CASSSYSKNTGELFF

clone_size: -
d_call: -
j_call: TRBJ2-6
v_call: TRBV2
cdr3_length: 15
cdr3_nt: TGTGCCAGCAGTCAGACAGGTTCTGGGGCCAACGTCCTGACTTTC
cdr3_aa: CASSQTGSGANVLTF

clone_size: -
d_call: -
j_call: TRBJ1-1
v_call: TRBV6-5
cdr3_length: 14
cdr3_nt: TGTGCCAGCAGTCCGAGCCAACGGGGGTCTGAAGCTTTCTTT
cdr3_aa: CASSPSQRGSEAFF

clone_size: -
d_call: TRBD1
j_call: TRBJ1-2
v_call: TRBV19
cdr3_length: 16
cdr3_nt: TGTGCCAGTACTCCGACAGGGGTGGTTCGTGGCTATGGCTACACCTTC
cdr3_aa: CASTPTGVVRGYGYTF

clone_size: once
d_call: -
j_call: TRBJ2-3
v_call: TRBV27
cdr3_length: 13
cdr3_nt: TGTGCCAGCAGTTTTGGTCGCACAGATACGCAGTATTTT
cdr3_aa: CASSFGRTDTQYF

clone_size: -
d_call: -
j_call: TRBJ1-5
v_call: TRBV6-1
cdr3_length: 14
cdr3_nt: TGTGCCAGCAGTGAAATTAGTGGCAATCAGCCCCAGCATTTT
cdr3_aa: CASSEISGNQPQHF

clone_size: -
d_call: -
j_call: TRBJ2-7
v_call: TRBV15
cdr3_length: 16
cdr3_nt: TGTGCCACCAGCAGAGGCGACAGGCACCAAAACTACGAGCAGTACTTC
cdr3_aa: CATSRGDRHQNYEQYF

clone_size: -
d_call: -
j_call: TRBJ1-1
v_call: TRBV19
cdr3_length: 15
cdr3_nt: TGTGCCAGTACCTCGATGGGGCACCTGAACACTGAAGCTTTCTTT
cdr3_aa: CASTSMGHLNTEAFF

clone_size: once
d_call: -
j_call: TRBJ1-2
v_call: TRBV7-9
cdr3_length: 15
cdr3_nt: TGTGCCAGCAGCTCACCCAGGGACACTACCTATGGCTACACCTTC
cdr3_aa: CASSSPRDTTYGYTF

clone_size: -
d_call: -
j_call: TRBJ1-5
v_call: TRBV30
cdr3_length: 17
cdr3_nt: TGTGCCTGGAGTGTACTTAACCCGGGAGTAGGCAATCAGCCCCAGCATTTT
cdr3_aa: CAWSVLNPGVGNQPQHF

clone_size: -
d_call: TRBD1
j_call: TRBJ1-5
v_call: TRBV19
cdr3_length: 16
cdr3_nt: TGTGCCAGTAGTACCCAAACCACAGGGGGCAGTCAGCCCCAGCATTTT
cdr3_aa: CASSTQTTGGSQPQHF

clone_size: -
d_call: -
j_call: TRBJ1-5
v_call: TRBV27
cdr3_length: 14
cdr3_nt: TGTGCCAGCAGCCCTAACAGATTTCATCAGCCCCAGCATTTT
cdr3_aa: CASSPNRFHQPQHF

clone_size: -
d_call: TRBD1
j_call: TRBJ2-2
v_call: TRBV6-5
cdr3_length: 14
cdr3_nt: TGTGCCAGCAGTTTGGGGACAGCCATCGGGGAGCTGTTTTTT
cdr3_aa: CASSLGTAIGELFF

clone_size: -
d_call: -
j_call: TRBJ2-1
v_call: TRBV11-2
cdr3_length: 15
cdr3_nt: TGTGCCAGCAGCCCGAGCGGTCGCTCCTACAATGAGCAGTTCTTC
cdr3_aa: CASSPSGRSYNEQFF

clone_size: -
d_call: -
j_call: TRBJ2-1
v_call: TRBV24-1
cdr3_length: 14
cdr3_nt: TGTGCCACCAGTGACAGCCTGAAGACCAATGAGCAGTTCTTC
cdr3_aa: CATSDSLKTNEQFF

clone_size: once
d_call: -
j_call: TRBJ2-4
v_call: TRBV7-2
cdr3_length: 13
cdr3_nt: TGTGCCAGCAGCTTAGCGGGGAATAATATTCAGTACTTC
cdr3_aa: CASSLAGNNIQYF